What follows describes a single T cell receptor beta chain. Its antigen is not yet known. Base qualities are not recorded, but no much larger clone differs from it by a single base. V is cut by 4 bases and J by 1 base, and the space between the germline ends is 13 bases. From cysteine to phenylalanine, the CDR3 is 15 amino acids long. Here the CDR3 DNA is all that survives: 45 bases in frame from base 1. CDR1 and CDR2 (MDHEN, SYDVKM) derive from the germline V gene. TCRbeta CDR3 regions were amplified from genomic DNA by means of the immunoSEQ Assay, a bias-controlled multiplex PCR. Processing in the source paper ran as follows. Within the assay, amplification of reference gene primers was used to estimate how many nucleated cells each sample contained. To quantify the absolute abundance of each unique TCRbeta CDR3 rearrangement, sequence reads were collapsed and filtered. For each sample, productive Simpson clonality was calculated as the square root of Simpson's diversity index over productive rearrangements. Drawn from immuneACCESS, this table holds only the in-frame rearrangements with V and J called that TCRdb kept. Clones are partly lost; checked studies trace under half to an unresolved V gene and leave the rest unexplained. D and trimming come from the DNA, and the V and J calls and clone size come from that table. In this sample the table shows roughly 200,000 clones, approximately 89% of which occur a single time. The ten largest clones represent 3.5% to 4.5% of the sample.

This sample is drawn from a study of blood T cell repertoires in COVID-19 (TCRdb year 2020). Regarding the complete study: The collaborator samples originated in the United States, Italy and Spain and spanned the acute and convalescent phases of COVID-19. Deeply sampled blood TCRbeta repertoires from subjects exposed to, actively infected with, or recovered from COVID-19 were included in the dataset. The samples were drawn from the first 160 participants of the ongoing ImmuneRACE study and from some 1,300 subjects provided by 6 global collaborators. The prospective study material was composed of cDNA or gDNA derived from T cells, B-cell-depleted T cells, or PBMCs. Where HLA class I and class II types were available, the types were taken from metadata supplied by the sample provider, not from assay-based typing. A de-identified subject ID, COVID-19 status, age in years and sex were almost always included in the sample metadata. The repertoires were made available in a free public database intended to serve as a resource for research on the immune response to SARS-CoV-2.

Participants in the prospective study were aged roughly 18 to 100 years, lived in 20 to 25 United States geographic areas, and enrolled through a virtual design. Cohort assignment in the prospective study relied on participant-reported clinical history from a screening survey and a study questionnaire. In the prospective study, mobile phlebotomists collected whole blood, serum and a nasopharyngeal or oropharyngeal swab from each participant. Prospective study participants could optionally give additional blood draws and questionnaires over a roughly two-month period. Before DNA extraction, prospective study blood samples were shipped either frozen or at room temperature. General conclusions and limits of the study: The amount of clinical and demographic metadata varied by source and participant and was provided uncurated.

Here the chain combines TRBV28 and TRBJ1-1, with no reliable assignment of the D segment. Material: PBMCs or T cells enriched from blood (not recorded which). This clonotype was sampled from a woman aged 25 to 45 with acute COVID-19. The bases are TGTGCCAGCAGTTCCCTGGAGAGGCGGAACACTGAAGCTTTCTTT. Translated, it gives CASSSLERRNTEAFF.